This entry is about one TCR beta chain. Its antigen remains unidentified. This sample stems from a study of radiotherapy plus CTLA-4 blockade in lung cancer. Notes on the study in general: Tumor-derived TCR clones expanded in blood after radiotherapy plus ipilimumab. With interferon-beta, early dynamics of blood T cell clones were reported to best predict response.

The CDR3 runs 15 residues. V was clipped by 0 bases and J by 5 bases, with 13 bases between them. Germline V gene data show CDR1 as LGHNA and CDR2 as YSLEER. The repertoire was sequenced with immunoSEQ multiplex PCR; TCRdb's copy has only in-frame clones and lacks some. Found here are tens of thousands of clones, 72% of them singletons; the top ten hold roughly a tenth. The chain is built from TRBV4-3 and TRBJ1-2; unclear D gene. The sequenced sample was peripheral blood, obtained from a patient treated with radiotherapy plus ipilimumab. This receptor was taken from a human donor with non-small cell lung cancer who had stable disease on radiotherapy plus ipilimumab. The CDR3 protein is CASSQDHGVAYGYTF. CDR3 bases: TGCGCCAGCAGCCAAGATCACGGGGTAGCGTATGGCTACACCTTC.